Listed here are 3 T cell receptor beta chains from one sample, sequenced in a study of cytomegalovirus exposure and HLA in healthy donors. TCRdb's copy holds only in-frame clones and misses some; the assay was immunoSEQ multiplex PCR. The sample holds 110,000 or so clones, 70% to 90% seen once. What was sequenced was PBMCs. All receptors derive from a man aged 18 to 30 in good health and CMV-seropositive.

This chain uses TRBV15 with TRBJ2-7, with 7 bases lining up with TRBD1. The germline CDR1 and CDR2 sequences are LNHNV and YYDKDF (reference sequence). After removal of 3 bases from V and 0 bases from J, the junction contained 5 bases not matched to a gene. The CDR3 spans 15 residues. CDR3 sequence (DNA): TGTGCCACCAGCAGGGACAGGACCCTCTCCTACGAGCAGTACTTC. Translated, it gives CATSRDRTLSYEQYF.

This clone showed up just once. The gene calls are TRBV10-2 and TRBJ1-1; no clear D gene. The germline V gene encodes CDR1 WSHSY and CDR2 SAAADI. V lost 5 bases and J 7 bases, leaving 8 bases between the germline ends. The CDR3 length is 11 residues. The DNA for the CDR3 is TGCGCCAGCAGTCTGAGTGATGAAGCTTTCTTT. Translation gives CASSLSDEAFF.

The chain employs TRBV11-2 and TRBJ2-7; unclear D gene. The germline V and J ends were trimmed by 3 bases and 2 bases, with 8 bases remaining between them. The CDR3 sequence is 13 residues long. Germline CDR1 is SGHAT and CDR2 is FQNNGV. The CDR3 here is CASSLGPPYEQYF. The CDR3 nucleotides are TGTGCCAGCAGCTTGGGCCCTCCCTACGAGCAGTACTTC. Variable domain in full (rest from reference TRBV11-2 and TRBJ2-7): EAGVAQSPRYKIIEKRQSVAFWCNPISGHATLYWYQQILGQGPKLLIQFQNNGVVDDSQLPKDRFSAERLKGVDSTLKIQPAKLEDSAVYLCASSLGPPYEQYFGPGTRLTVT.